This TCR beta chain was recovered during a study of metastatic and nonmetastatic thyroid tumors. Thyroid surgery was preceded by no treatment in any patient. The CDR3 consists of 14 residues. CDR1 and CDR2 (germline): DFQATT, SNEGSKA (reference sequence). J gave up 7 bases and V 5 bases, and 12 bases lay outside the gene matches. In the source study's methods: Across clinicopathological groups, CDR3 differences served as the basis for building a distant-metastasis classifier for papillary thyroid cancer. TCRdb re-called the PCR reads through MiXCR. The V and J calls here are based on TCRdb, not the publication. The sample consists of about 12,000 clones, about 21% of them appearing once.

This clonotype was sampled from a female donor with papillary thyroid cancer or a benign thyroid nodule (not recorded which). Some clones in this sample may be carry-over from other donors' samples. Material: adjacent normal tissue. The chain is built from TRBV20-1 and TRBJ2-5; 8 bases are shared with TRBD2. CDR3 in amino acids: CSAAVGWSGGTQYF. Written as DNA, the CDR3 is TGCAGTGCTGCCGTCGGGTGGAGCGGGGGGACCCAGTACTTC.